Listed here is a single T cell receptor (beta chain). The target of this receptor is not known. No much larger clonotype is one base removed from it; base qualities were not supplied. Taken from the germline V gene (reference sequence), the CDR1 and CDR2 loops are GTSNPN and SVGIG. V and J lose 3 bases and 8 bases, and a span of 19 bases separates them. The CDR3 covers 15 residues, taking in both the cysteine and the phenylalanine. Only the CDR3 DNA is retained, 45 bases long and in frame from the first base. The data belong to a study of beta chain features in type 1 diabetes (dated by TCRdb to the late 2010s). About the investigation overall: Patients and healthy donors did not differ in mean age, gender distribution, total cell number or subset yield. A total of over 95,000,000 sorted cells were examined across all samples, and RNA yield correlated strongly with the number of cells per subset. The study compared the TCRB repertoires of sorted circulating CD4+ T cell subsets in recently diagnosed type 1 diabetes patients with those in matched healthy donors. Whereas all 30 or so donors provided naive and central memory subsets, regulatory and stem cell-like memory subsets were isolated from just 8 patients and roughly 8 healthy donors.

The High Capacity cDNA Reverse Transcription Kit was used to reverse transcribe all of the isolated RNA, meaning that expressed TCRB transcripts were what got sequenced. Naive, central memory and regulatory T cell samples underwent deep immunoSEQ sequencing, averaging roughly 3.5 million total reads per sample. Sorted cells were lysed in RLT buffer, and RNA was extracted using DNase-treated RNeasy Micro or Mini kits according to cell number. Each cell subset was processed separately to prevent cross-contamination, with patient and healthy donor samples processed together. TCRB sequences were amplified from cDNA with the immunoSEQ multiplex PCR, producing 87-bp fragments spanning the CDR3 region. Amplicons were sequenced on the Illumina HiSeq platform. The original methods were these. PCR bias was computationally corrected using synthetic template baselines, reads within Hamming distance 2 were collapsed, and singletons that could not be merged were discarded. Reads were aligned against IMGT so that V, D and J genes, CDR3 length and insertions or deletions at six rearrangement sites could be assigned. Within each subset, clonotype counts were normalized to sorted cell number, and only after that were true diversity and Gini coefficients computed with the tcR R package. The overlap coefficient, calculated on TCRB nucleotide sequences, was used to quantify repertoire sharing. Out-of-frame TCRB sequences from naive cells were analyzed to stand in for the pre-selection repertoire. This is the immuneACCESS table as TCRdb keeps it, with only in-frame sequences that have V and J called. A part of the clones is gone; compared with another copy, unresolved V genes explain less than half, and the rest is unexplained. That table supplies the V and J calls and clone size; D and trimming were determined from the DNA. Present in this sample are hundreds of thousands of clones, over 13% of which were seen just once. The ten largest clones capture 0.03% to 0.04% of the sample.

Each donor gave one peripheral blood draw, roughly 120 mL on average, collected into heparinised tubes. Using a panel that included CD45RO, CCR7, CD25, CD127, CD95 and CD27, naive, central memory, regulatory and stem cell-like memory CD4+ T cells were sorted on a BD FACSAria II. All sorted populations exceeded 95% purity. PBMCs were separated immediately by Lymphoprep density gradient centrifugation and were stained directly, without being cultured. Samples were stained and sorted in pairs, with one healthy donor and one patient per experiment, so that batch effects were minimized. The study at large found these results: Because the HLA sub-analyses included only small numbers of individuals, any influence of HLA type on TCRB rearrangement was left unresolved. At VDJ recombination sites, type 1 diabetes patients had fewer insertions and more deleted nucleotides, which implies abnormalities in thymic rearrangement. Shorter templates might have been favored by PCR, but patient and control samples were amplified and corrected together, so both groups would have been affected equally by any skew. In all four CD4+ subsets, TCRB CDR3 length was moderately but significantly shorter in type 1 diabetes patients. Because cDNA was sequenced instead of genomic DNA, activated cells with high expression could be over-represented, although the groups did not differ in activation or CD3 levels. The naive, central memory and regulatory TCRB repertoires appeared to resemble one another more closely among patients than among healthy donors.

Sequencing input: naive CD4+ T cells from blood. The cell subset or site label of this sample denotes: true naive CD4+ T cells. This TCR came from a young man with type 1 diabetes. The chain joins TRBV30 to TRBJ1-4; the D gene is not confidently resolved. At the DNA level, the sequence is TGTGCCTGGAGCACGATCCAGTGGGCTGGCGAAAAACTGTTTTTT. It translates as CAWSTIQWAGEKLFF.